These T cell receptor beta chains were read from a single sample in a study of blood T cell repertoires in COVID-19. The data were produced by immunoSEQ multiplex PCR, yet TCRdb's version contains in-frame clones alone and is incomplete. This sample has approximately 100,000 clones; around 82% occur once, and the top ten carry roughly 7%. Specimen: peripheral blood. The receptors derive from a woman aged 45-59 years with acute or convalescent COVID-19. Each CDR3 is given with its conserved first and last residue. A D gene is named only where the DNA matches it firmly. The listing skips clone size in some rows; elsewhere it reads once, few, many or a size class.

CDR3aa: CASSLARGPNTGELFF
CDR3nt: TGCGCCAGCAGCTTGGCCAGGGGCCCGAACACCGGGGAGCTGTTTTTT
d_gene: -
v_gene: TRBV5-1
j_gene: TRBJ2-2
abundance: -

CDR3aa: CASSADSIPGNTIYF
CDR3nt: TGCGCCAGCAGCGCGGACAGCATTCCTGGAAACACCATATATTTT
d_gene: -
v_gene: TRBV5-1
j_gene: TRBJ1-3
abundance: -

CDR3aa: CASSPVGRATEAFF
CDR3nt: TGTGCCAGCAGCCCAGTTGGGAGGGCCACTGAAGCTTTCTTT
d_gene: -
v_gene: TRBV6-5
j_gene: TRBJ1-1
abundance: -

CDR3aa: CASSHSPSGANVLTF
CDR3nt: TGTGCCAGCTCACATAGTCCCTCTGGGGCCAACGTCCTGACTTTC
d_gene: -
v_gene: TRBV18
j_gene: TRBJ2-6
abundance: -

CDR3aa: CASSQARGGASNEQFF
CDR3nt: TGTGCCAGCAGCCAGGCTCGCGGGGGGGCCTCCAATGAGCAGTTCTTC
d_gene: TRBD2
v_gene: TRBV3-1/TRBV3-2
j_gene: TRBJ2-1
abundance: -

CDR3aa: CASSQFGYEKLFF
CDR3nt: TGTGCCAGCAGCCAATTCGGGTATGAAAAACTGTTTTTT
d_gene: -
v_gene: TRBV3-1/TRBV3-2
j_gene: TRBJ1-4
abundance: -

CDR3aa: CASSTGLADHEQYF
CDR3nt: TGTGCCAGCAGCACGGGACTAGCGGACCACGAGCAGTACTTC
d_gene: TRBD2
v_gene: TRBV27
j_gene: TRBJ2-7
abundance: once

CDR3aa: CASSPGTGAYEQYF
CDR3nt: TGCGCCAGCAGCCCGGGGACAGGGGCCTACGAGCAGTACTTC
d_gene: TRBD1
v_gene: TRBV5-1
j_gene: TRBJ2-7
abundance: -

CDR3aa: CASSPRDSDGEQFF
CDR3nt: TGTGCCAGCAGCCCCCGGGATAGCGATGGTGAGCAGTTCTTC
d_gene: -
v_gene: TRBV9
j_gene: TRBJ2-1
abundance: -

CDR3aa: CATSDSGQLNTEAFF
CDR3nt: TGTGCCACCAGTGATTCCGGACAGCTGAACACTGAAGCTTTCTTT
d_gene: -
v_gene: TRBV24-1
j_gene: TRBJ1-1
abundance: -

CDR3aa: CASATDRVNTEAFF
CDR3nt: TGTGCCAGCGCCACCGACAGGGTGAACACTGAAGCTTTCTTT
d_gene: TRBD1
v_gene: TRBV6-5
j_gene: TRBJ1-1
abundance: many

CDR3aa: CSALIGSGANVLTF
CDR3nt: TGCAGTGCACTAATCGGGTCTGGGGCCAACGTCCTGACTTTC
d_gene: -
v_gene: TRBV29-1
j_gene: TRBJ2-6
abundance: -

CDR3aa: CASSPRTSGSYEQYF
CDR3nt: TGTGCCAGCAGCCCGAGGACTAGCGGTTCCTACGAGCAGTACTTC
d_gene: TRBD2
v_gene: TRBV3-1/TRBV3-2
j_gene: TRBJ2-7
abundance: -

CDR3aa: CATSRDRWDSPKAFF
CDR3nt: TGTGCCACCAGCAGAGATAGATGGGACAGCCCGAAAGCTTTCTTT
d_gene: TRBD1
v_gene: TRBV15
j_gene: TRBJ1-1
abundance: -

CDR3aa: CASSFGLRDSLPEAFF
CDR3nt: TGCGCCAGCAGCTTTGGGTTACGGGACTCTCTGCCAGAAGCTTTCTTT
d_gene: -
v_gene: TRBV5-1
j_gene: TRBJ1-1
abundance: -

CDR3aa: CASSPPRRLAGIDTQYF
CDR3nt: TGTGCCAGCAGTCCACCCCGGAGGCTAGCGGGGATAGATACGCAGTATTTT
d_gene: TRBD2
v_gene: TRBV6-6
j_gene: TRBJ2-3
abundance: -

CDR3aa: CASSLQGAATHREKLFF
CDR3nt: TGTGCCAGCAGCTTACAGGGGGCGGCCACCCATCGTGAAAAACTGTTTTTT
d_gene: TRBD1
v_gene: TRBV11-3
j_gene: TRBJ1-4
abundance: -

CDR3aa: CASSFNRRTGELFF
CDR3nt: TGTGCCAGCAGCTTTAACCGCAGGACCGGGGAGCTGTTTTTT
d_gene: -
v_gene: TRBV11-2
j_gene: TRBJ2-2
abundance: -

CDR3aa: CASSDGFNEKLFF
CDR3nt: TGTGCCAGCAGTGACGGGTTTAATGAAAAACTGTTTTTT
d_gene: -
v_gene: TRBV6-1
j_gene: TRBJ1-4
abundance: -

CDR3aa: CASSLGAEAFF
CDR3nt: TGCGCCAGCAGCTTGGGAGCTGAAGCTTTCTTT
d_gene: -
v_gene: TRBV5-1
j_gene: TRBJ1-1
abundance: -

CDR3aa: CASSPSTGAHGYTF
CDR3nt: TGCGCCAGCAGCCCGTCTACAGGGGCACATGGCTACACCTTC
d_gene: TRBD1
v_gene: TRBV5-1
j_gene: TRBJ1-2
abundance: -

CDR3aa: CASQLNSRGDGYTF
CDR3nt: TGTGCCAGCCAACTAAACTCCAGGGGGGATGGCTACACCTTC
d_gene: TRBD1
v_gene: TRBV6-4
j_gene: TRBJ1-2
abundance: few

CDR3aa: CASSLVPGQGISTDTQYF
CDR3nt: TGCGCCAGCAGCTTGGTTCCGGGACAGGGAATAAGCACAGATACGCAGTATTTT
d_gene: TRBD1
v_gene: TRBV5-1
j_gene: TRBJ2-3
abundance: once

CDR3aa: CASSVGGGTGQPQHF
CDR3nt: TGTGCCAGCAGCGTAGGGGGAGGGACTGGGCAGCCCCAGCATTTT
d_gene: -
v_gene: TRBV9
j_gene: TRBJ1-5
abundance: -

CDR3aa: CASSVPGRGGLGGYTF
CDR3nt: TGTGCCAGCAGCGTGCCAGGTCGCGGGGGTCTAGGTGGCTACACCTTC
d_gene: -
v_gene: TRBV28
j_gene: TRBJ1-2
abundance: few

CDR3aa: CASRTGPLEHTIYF
CDR3nt: TGTGCCAGCAGAACAGGTCCCCTCGAACACACCATATATTTT
d_gene: -
v_gene: TRBV6-5
j_gene: TRBJ1-3
abundance: -

CDR3aa: CASSYGGRGPHEQYF
CDR3nt: TGTGCCAGCAGTTACGGGGGCAGGGGGCCTCACGAGCAGTACTTC
d_gene: TRBD1
v_gene: TRBV6-6
j_gene: TRBJ2-7
abundance: -

CDR3aa: CAWRGQGGVSPLHF
CDR3nt: TGTGCCTGGCGCGGACAGGGGGGGGTTTCACCCCTCCACTTT
d_gene: TRBD1
v_gene: TRBV30
j_gene: TRBJ1-6
abundance: -

CDR3aa: CASGTGGAYNEQFF
CDR3nt: TGTGCCAGCGGAACAGGGGGCGCCTACAATGAGCAGTTCTTC
d_gene: TRBD1
v_gene: TRBV28
j_gene: TRBJ2-1
abundance: -

CDR3aa: CASSAPGGVRGELFF
CDR3nt: TGTGCCAGCAGCGCCCCGGGGGGTGTACGCGGGGAGCTGTTTTTT
d_gene: TRBD2
v_gene: TRBV5-4
j_gene: TRBJ2-2
abundance: -

CDR3aa: CASSAYRGGDEKLFF
CDR3nt: TGTGCCAGCAGCGCTTACAGGGGCGGGGATGAAAAACTGTTTTTT
d_gene: TRBD1
v_gene: TRBV9
j_gene: TRBJ1-4
abundance: -

CDR3aa: CASSLADRGNEKLFF
CDR3nt: TGTGCCAGCAGCTTGGCAGACAGGGGGAATGAAAAACTGTTTTTT
d_gene: TRBD1
v_gene: TRBV5-5
j_gene: TRBJ1-4
abundance: few

CDR3aa: CASETGGEGNTIYF
CDR3nt: TGTGCCTCCGAGACAGGGGGCGAAGGAAACACCATATATTTT
d_gene: TRBD1
v_gene: TRBV9
j_gene: TRBJ1-3
abundance: -

CDR3aa: CASSITGLTEAFF
CDR3nt: TGTGCCAGCAGCATCACAGGGCTCACTGAAGCTTTCTTT
d_gene: -
v_gene: TRBV7-6
j_gene: TRBJ1-1
abundance: -

CDR3aa: CASSPNRERTYEQYF
CDR3nt: TGTGCCAGCAGCCCAAACAGGGAACGGACCTACGAGCAGTACTTC
d_gene: -
v_gene: TRBV5-4
j_gene: TRBJ2-7
abundance: once

CDR3aa: CASSRGPRGTEAFF
CDR3nt: TGTGCCAGTAGCAGGGGGCCGCGGGGCACTGAAGCTTTCTTT
d_gene: TRBD1
v_gene: TRBV19
j_gene: TRBJ1-1
abundance: few

CDR3aa: CASRQGFYEQYF
CDR3nt: TGTGCCTCCCGACAGGGTTTTTACGAGCAGTACTTC
d_gene: TRBD1
v_gene: TRBV27
j_gene: TRBJ2-7
abundance: -

CDR3aa: CATSESGTGRDEQFF
CDR3nt: TGTGCCACCAGTGAATCCGGGACAGGGAGGGATGAGCAGTTCTTC
d_gene: TRBD1
v_gene: TRBV24-1
j_gene: TRBJ2-1
abundance: -

CDR3aa: CATSRVTAGSYGYTF
CDR3nt: TGTGCCACCAGCAGAGTGACAGCGGGAAGCTATGGCTACACCTTC
d_gene: -
v_gene: TRBV15
j_gene: TRBJ1-2
abundance: -

CDR3aa: CASSLNQGASYGYTF
CDR3nt: TGCGCCAGCAGCTTGAACCAGGGGGCGAGCTATGGCTACACCTTC
d_gene: TRBD1
v_gene: TRBV5-1
j_gene: TRBJ1-2
abundance: -

CDR3aa: CASSLWQGYYGYTF
CDR3nt: TGTGCCAGCAGCTTGTGGCAGGGGTACTATGGCTACACCTTC
d_gene: -
v_gene: TRBV5-8
j_gene: TRBJ1-2
abundance: -

CDR3aa: CASSTSRDSNQPQHF
CDR3nt: TGTGCCAGTAGTACCTCCAGGGATAGCAATCAGCCCCAGCATTTT
d_gene: -
v_gene: TRBV19
j_gene: TRBJ1-5
abundance: -

CDR3aa: CASSFAPQYGYTF
CDR3nt: TGTGCCAGCAGTTTCGCGCCCCAATATGGCTACACCTTC
d_gene: -
v_gene: TRBV28
j_gene: TRBJ1-2
abundance: -

CDR3aa: CASQSGGRGYGYTF
CDR3nt: TGTGCCAGCCAGAGCGGGGGGCGCGGGTATGGCTACACCTTC
d_gene: -
v_gene: TRBV19
j_gene: TRBJ1-2
abundance: -

CDR3aa: CSSDTSNTEAFF
CDR3nt: TGCAGTTCTGACACGTCGAACACTGAAGCTTTCTTT
d_gene: -
v_gene: TRBV29-1
j_gene: TRBJ1-1
abundance: few

CDR3aa: CASSLDLRGLNTEAFF
CDR3nt: TGTGCCAGCAGCTTAGATCTTCGAGGGTTGAACACTGAAGCTTTCTTT
d_gene: -
v_gene: TRBV11-3
j_gene: TRBJ1-1
abundance: -

CDR3aa: CASERREDTEAFF
CDR3nt: TGTGCCAGTGAAAGACGGGAGGACACTGAAGCTTTCTTT
d_gene: -
v_gene: TRBV19
j_gene: TRBJ1-1
abundance: few

CDR3aa: CASSLVSGKETQYF
CDR3nt: TGTGCCAGCAGCTTGGTTAGCGGGAAAGAGACCCAGTACTTC
d_gene: TRBD2
v_gene: TRBV5-4
j_gene: TRBJ2-5
abundance: -

CDR3aa: CASSIQGSPYGYTF
CDR3nt: TGTGCCAGCAGCATACAGGGTAGCCCCTATGGCTACACCTTC
d_gene: -
v_gene: TRBV2
j_gene: TRBJ1-2
abundance: -